These T cell receptor beta chains were read from a single sample in a study of neoadjuvant anti-PD-1 for oral cavity cancer. TCRdb's table, derived via immunoSEQ multiplex PCR, lists solely in-frame clones and lacks some. The sample lists about 17,000 clones; about 67% were seen once. Sequencing used PBMCs, obtained before nivolumab (anti-PD-1) treatment. These receptors originate from a person between 40 and 79 years old with oral cavity squamous cell carcinoma. CDR3s include the opening cysteine and the closing phenylalanine or tryptophan. Each record gives: J gene, clone size, V gene, CDR3 protein. Clone sizes are given selectively: once, few, many, or a class where the clone is expanded.

>TRBJ2-7|few|TRBV5-1
CASSPGTLPTYEQYF
>TRBJ1-2|.|TRBV9
CASSASTSSQYGYTF
>TRBJ2-2|few|TRBV5-1
CASSFSGGPGAGELFF
>TRBJ1-4|.|TRBV6-5
CASRQDTSVGRKLFF
>TRBJ2-7|.|TRBV6-5
CASSKQGGSYEQYF
>TRBJ1-1|.|TRBV5-1
CASSKTGVDTEAFF
>TRBJ2-3|.|TRBV19
CASSGTSGSTDTQYF
>TRBJ2-3|.|TRBV9
CASSGEAGITDTQYF
>TRBJ2-6|few|TRBV29-1
CSVDQGSGANVLTF
>TRBJ2-5|.|TRBV6-5
CASSPRTGGETQYF
>TRBJ2-3|.|TRBV5-1
CASSLVATDTQYF
>TRBJ1-1|.|TRBV5-1
CASSLGQGVVDTEAFF
>TRBJ2-1|once|TRBV9
CASSVGGTVGLAGANEQFF
>TRBJ2-1|.|TRBV27
CASSPQSGRGNEQFF
>TRBJ1-1|.|TRBV6-1
CASSDPAGARWEAFF
>TRBJ2-5|.|TRBV21-1
CASATKHLYF
>TRBJ2-7|few|TRBV7-9
CASSVAGGDKSYEQYF
>TRBJ1-1|once|TRBV29-1
CSVVSAGDTEAFF
>TRBJ1-2|.|TRBV29-1
CSVEAQGARGYTF
>TRBJ2-7|.|TRBV27
CASSETETSYEQYF
>TRBJ1-2|.|TRBV6-5
CASSPWDRVSGYTF
>TRBJ2-7|.|TRBV4-1
CASRHRTGLAGGWTSYEQYF
>TRBJ1-3|.|TRBV5-4
CASSTPGVQDSGNTIYF
>TRBJ2-2|few|TRBV5-5
CASRPRGAGELFF
>TRBJ2-2|.|TRBV9
CASSVGVSTGELFF
>TRBJ1-5|.|TRBV7-8
CASSLDRQDPGVGGNQPQHF
>TRBJ1-4|.|TRBV2
CASSATNEKLFF
>TRBJ2-2|.|TRBV19
CASTDRGGRELFF
>TRBJ1-2|.|TRBV29-1
CSVEVADRLVDGYTF
>TRBJ2-6|.|TRBV2
CASSPYTASGANVLTF
>TRBJ2-2|.|TRBV14
CASSQLPGAAAGELFF
>TRBJ1-2|.|TRBV30
CTYGFGYTF
>TRBJ1-3|once|TRBV5-1
CASSLDGSGNTIYF
>TRBJ1-3|few|TRBV30
CAWSVQSGSGNTIYF
>TRBJ2-7|.|TRBV5-1
CASSSEGGYEQYF
>TRBJ2-5|.|TRBV10-3
CAIKSASDETQYF
>TRBJ2-1|.|TRBV28
CASSLLDYNEQFF
>TRBJ1-2|.|TRBV6-5
CASRTQGADYGYTF
>TRBJ2-7|.|TRBV7-2
CASSLGLAAKREQYF
>TRBJ2-7|once|TRBV10-1
CASSESRPPGEQYF
>TRBJ2-2|.|TRBV9
CASSVGGTSTGELFF
>TRBJ2-1|few|TRBV5-1
CASSLGGVMVEQFF
>TRBJ1-1|few|TRBV29-1
CSVHLRTGNTEAFF
>TRBJ2-2|.|TRBV5-6
CASSWDRNTGELFF
>TRBJ2-5|.|TRBV6-5
CASSYSTLGTQYF
>TRBJ2-1|.|TRBV7-6
CASSLGPPANNEQFF
>TRBJ2-5|.|TRBV5-6
CASSFRTSGYQETQYF
>TRBJ2-3|.|TRBV4-1
CASSGGTGGYTDTQYF
>TRBJ2-7|.|TRBV6-5
CASSFSRGREQYF
>TRBJ1-1|few|TRBV5-6
CASSLCTPGRVNTEAFF
>TRBJ1-2|.|TRBV30
CAQLPDGYGYTF
>TRBJ1-4|.|TRBV9
CASSVEGGWNEKLFF
>TRBJ2-7|.|TRBV10-3
CAISEIGEREQYF
>TRBJ2-2|.|TRBV6-5
CASSYNGPNTGELFF
>TRBJ2-5|.|TRBV27
CASSSSRTGKETQYF
>TRBJ1-4|.|TRBV25-1
CASSDGRGGEKLFF
>TRBJ1-1|.|TRBV30
CAWKTGGEAFF
>TRBJ2-7|.|TRBV11-2
CASSLGLLALEQYF
>TRBJ2-1|.|TRBV13
CASSAGSHNEQFF